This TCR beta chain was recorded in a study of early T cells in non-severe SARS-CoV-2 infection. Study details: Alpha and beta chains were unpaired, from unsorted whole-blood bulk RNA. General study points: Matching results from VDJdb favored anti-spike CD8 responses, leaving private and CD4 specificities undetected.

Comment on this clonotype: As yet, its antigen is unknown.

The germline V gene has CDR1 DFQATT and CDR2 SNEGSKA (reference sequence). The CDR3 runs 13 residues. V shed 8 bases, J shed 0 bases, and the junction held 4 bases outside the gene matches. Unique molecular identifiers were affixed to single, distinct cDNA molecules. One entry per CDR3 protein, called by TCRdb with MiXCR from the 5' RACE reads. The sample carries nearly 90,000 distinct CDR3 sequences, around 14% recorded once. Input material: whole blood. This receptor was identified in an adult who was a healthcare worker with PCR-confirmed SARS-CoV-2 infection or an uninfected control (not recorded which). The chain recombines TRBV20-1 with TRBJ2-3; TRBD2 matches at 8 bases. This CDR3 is CSTKRESTDTQYF. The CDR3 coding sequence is TGCAGTACAAAGCGGGAGAGCACAGATACGCAGTATTTT.